This T cell receptor beta chain came from a study of blood T cell repertoires in COVID-19. Study context: Samples taken during acute and convalescent COVID-19 were collected in the United States, Italy and Spain. The analysed material was cDNA or gDNA that came from T cells, B-cell-depleted T cells, or PBMCs.

Germline V CDR1 and CDR2: SGHAT, FQNNGV. CDR3 length equals 15 residues. Between the trimmed V and J ends, which lost 1 base and 2 bases, there was a span of 9 bases. In the original workflow: Estimation of nucleated cell counts was performed using reference gene primer amplification. The repertoire was sequenced with immunoSEQ multiplex PCR; TCRdb's copy has only in-frame clones and lacks some. V, J and clone size are taken as reported in that table, and D and trimming were inferred from the DNA itself. The table lists around 63,000 clones, under 85% of them singletons. Sequenced sample: peripheral blood. The chain recombines TRBV11-2 with TRBJ1-5, with D perhaps matching TRBD1 (6 bases). This receptor was identified in a woman in her 70s with acute or convalescent COVID-19. The CDR3 DNA is TGTGCCAGCAGCTTAGGGACAGCTGGCAATCAGCCCCAGCATTTT. It codes for CASSLGTAGNQPQHF.